This T cell receptor beta chain was identified in a study of identical twins. The CDR3 spans 15 residues. V was shortened by 0 bases and J by 2 bases, with 11 bases between the two germline ends. The germline gives CDR1 SGHNT, CDR2 YYREEE (reference sequence). This clonotype was counted at least ten times. TCRdb recomputed calls from the 5' RACE reads with MiXCR, one row per CDR3 protein. In the table there are approximately 220,000 distinct CDR3 sequences, less than 10% of which are singletons. The sample taken for sequencing was memory (CD45RO+) T cells sorted from blood. The chain employs TRBV5-4 and TRBJ2-5, with no clear D. The clonotype originates from a woman between 18 and 29 years old in good health. The DNA for the CDR3 is TGTGCCAGCAGCTTGGTTCTAGGTGGGCAAGAGACCCAGTACTTC. This codes for CASSLVLGGQETQYF.